What follows are 13 T cell receptor beta chains derived from one specimen sequenced in a study of blood T cell repertoires in COVID-19. Produced via immunoSEQ multiplex PCR; TCRdb's table is partial and in-frame only. Among about 160,000 clones listed, about 93% were seen once. Sample: peripheral blood. The receptors shown here come from a woman aged 45 to 65 with acute or convalescent COVID-19.

The genes are TRBV18 and TRBJ2-7, with 8 bases identical to TRBD1. V lost 3 bases to trimming and J lost 7 bases; unmatched junction nucleotides: 17. The germline gives CDR1 KGHSH, CDR2 LQKENI. CDR3 length: 17 amino acids. Here the CDR3 DNA reads TGTGCCAGCTCACCCCTGGGACAGGCCGCCGGTCTTCGGGAGCAGTACTTC. It encodes CASSPLGQAAGLREQYF.

This chain uses TRBV5-1 with TRBJ1-4; 7 bases are a match to TRBD1. The germline V gene has CDR1 SGHRS and CDR2 YFSETQ. The ends lost 4 bases at V and 6 bases at J; junction bases unmatched: 9. The CDR3 covers 15 residues. CDR3 in amino acids: CASSPGWQGDEKLFF. The CDR3 coding sequence is TGCGCCAGCAGCCCCGGTTGGCAGGGGGATGAAAAACTGTTTTTT.

This chain connects TRBV6-5 to TRBJ2-1; 8 nucleotides match TRBD2. With V trimmed by 6 bases and J by 7 bases, 8 bases remained unmatched. The CDR3 has 14 residues. Germline V gene data show CDR1 as MNHEY and CDR2 as SVGAGI. The CDR3 reads CASRHGGDRNEQFF. DNA for the CDR3: TGTGCCAGCAGGCACGGGGGGGATCGGAATGAGCAGTTCTTC.

The chain couples TRBV2 to TRBJ1-2; TRBD1 matches 8 bases. V dropped 10 bases and J dropped 3; count of bases not matched to a gene: 7. In germline, CDR1 is SNHLY, CDR2 FYNNEI. CDR3 length: 13 residues. The CDR3 sequence is CAKTGGTYYGYTF. The CDR3, as DNA: TGTGCCAAAACAGGGGGGACCTACTATGGCTACACCTTC. The entire variable domain, with the rest obtained from reference TRBV2 and TRBJ1-2, is as follows: EPEVTQTPSHQVTQMGQEVILRCVPISNHLYFYWYRQILGQKVEFLVSFYNNEISEKSEIFDDQFSVERPDGSNFTLKIRSTKLEDSAMYFCAKTGGTYYGYTFGSGTRLTVV.

The V and J genes are TRBV7-9 and TRBJ1-3; D not resolved. The V gene's germline CDR1 is SEHNR and CDR2 FQNEAQ (reference sequence). The V end lost 0 bases, the J end lost 2 bases, and 5 bases lay between the germline ends. This CDR3 comprises 14 residues. The CDR3 spells CASSLAIAGNTIYF. CDR3 sequence (DNA): TGTGCCAGCAGCTTAGCCATAGCTGGAAACACCATATATTTT.

V is TRBV4-2 and J is TRBJ2-4, with D perhaps matching TRBD2 (6 bases). Germline V gives CDR1 LGHNA, CDR2 YNFKEQ. This CDR3 is built from 15 residues. V was cut by 0 bases and J by 0 bases, with 6 bases left in between. Here the CDR3 DNA reads TGTGCCAGCAGCCAAGAGGGGGGAGCCAAAAACATTCAGTACTTC. Residues: CASSQEGGAKNIQYF.

The V and J genes are TRBV25-1 and TRBJ1-6, with D hard to call. Trimming shortened V by 1 base and J by 7 bases, and 11 bases separated the two germline ends. The CDR3 is made up of 15 amino acids. The germline gives CDR1 MGHDK, CDR2 SYGVNS. CDR3 sequence (DNA): TGTGCCAGCAGTGAATTCGACGGAGCCAATTCACCCCTCCACTTT. Translated, it gives CASSEFDGANSPLHF.

V gene TRBV5-1 combines with J gene TRBJ1-6, with D uncertain. The CDR3 consists of 15 residues. The germline gives CDR1 SGHRS, CDR2 YFSETQ. Trimming removed 0 bases at V and 2 bases at J, with 6 bases between. The CDR3 region is CASSLEGAYNSPLHF. The CDR3, as DNA: TGCGCCAGCAGCTTGGAAGGAGCCTATAATTCACCCCTCCACTTT.

V is TRBV6-4 and J is TRBJ2-2; TRBD2 aligns across 14 bases. CDR3 size: 18 residues. J gave up 5 bases and V 5 bases, and 10 bases lay outside the gene matches. Per the germline V gene, CDR1 is MRHNA and CDR2 is SNTAGT. The chain's CDR3 is CASSRSGLAGVRTGELFF. The CDR3 DNA sequence: TGTGCCAGCAGTCGATCGGGACTAGCGGGAGTTAGGACCGGGGAGCTGTTTTTT.

The chain uses TRBV12-5 and TRBJ1-2; D is undetermined. V lost 6 bases and J 0 bases, leaving 8 bases between the germline ends. Germline loops: CDR1 LGHNT, CDR2 FRNRAP. This CDR3 is built from 13 residues. CDR3 protein: CASGPRSNYGYTF. CDR3 DNA sequence: TGTGCTAGTGGCCCACGGTCTAACTATGGCTACACCTTC.

The chain combines TRBV2 with TRBJ2-7; TRBD2 agrees at 12 bases. The germline V gene encodes CDR1 SNHLY and CDR2 FYNNEI. Trimming at V came to 1 base and at J to 4 bases, leaving 2 bases not matched to a gene. The length of the CDR3 is 15 residues. The CDR3 nucleotides read TGTGCCAGCAGTGAAGGGACTAGCGGGGTTTACGAGCAGTACTTC. This codes for CASSEGTSGVYEQYF.

The V gene is TRBV5-4, the J gene TRBJ1-2; no definite D call. CDR3 size: 13 residues. V gave up 3 bases and J gave up 2 bases, with 8 bases separating them. The germline CDR1 and CDR2 sequences are SGHNT and YYREEE (reference sequence). DNA for the CDR3: TGTGCCAGCAGCTCAGAGGGAAACTATGGCTACACCTTC. This translates into CASSSEGNYGYTF.

The chain combines TRBV14 with TRBJ2-2; D uncertain. Deletions cut 0 bases from V and 5 bases from J, with 7 bases between. Germline loops: CDR1 SGHDN, CDR2 FVKESK. CDR3 length equals 14 residues. This CDR3 reads CASSQERLTGELFF. The CDR3, as DNA: TGTGCCAGCAGCCAAGAGCGGCTTACCGGGGAGCTGTTTTTT.